A single sample gave rise to the 15 T cell receptor beta chains below, sequenced in a study of T cells in Graves' hyperthyroidism and ophthalmopathy. The investigators amplified TCR beta CDR3 regions from RNA transcripts. The primer set for the first-round RT-PCR of the TCR CDR3 was HTBI. Each CDR3 protein is one row after TCRdb ran MiXCR on the multiplex PCR reads. The top ten clones hold 3.5% to 4% of a sample with about 620,000 distinct CDR3 sequences, about 16% of them seen once. The sample consisted of blood. The receptors stem from a woman between 25 and 40 years old with Graves' hyperthyroidism.

The J gene is TRBJ2-4, the V gene TRBV30; D gene uncertain. The tail of the sequence fits TRBJ2-1 better, so the J call may be wrong. The germline V gene has CDR1 GTSNPN and CDR2 SVGIG (reference sequence). This CDR3 spans 13 amino acids. CDR3 bases: TGTGCCTGGAGTGAAGATGACCGGACCTCTCAGTTCTTC. This gives the protein CAWSEDDRTSQFF.

This clonotype came up many times. The rearrangement links TRBV18 to TRBJ2-2; 7 bases agree with TRBD1. This CDR3 region has 15 residues. Germline V gene lookup returns CDR1 KGHSH and CDR2 LQKENI. J was trimmed by 7 bases and V by 3 bases; bases with no gene match: 8. The DNA of the CDR3 is TGTGCCAGCTCACCCAAATCGGGACAGCGCGGGGAGCTGTTTTTT. Translated, it gives CASSPKSGQRGELFF.

This clonotype was detected ten times or more. V and J are TRBV7-9 and TRBJ2-7; TRBD1 matches at 9 bases. The CDR3 runs to 13 residues. Germline V gives CDR1 SEHNR, CDR2 FQNEAQ (reference sequence). Trimming removed 7 bases from V and 3 bases from J; junction bases left unmatched: 4. The CDR3 sequence: CASNPGQGYEQYF. DNA of the CDR3: TGTGCCAGCAATCCGGGACAGGGCTACGAGCAGTACTTC.

The V and J genes are TRBV6-2 or TRBV6-3 and TRBJ1-5, with D tentatively TRBD1 (5 bases). V was cut by 5 bases and J by 7 bases, with 24 bases left in between. The CDR3 runs to 17 residues. Germline CDR1 is MNHEY and CDR2 is SVGEGT. The CDR3 loop is CASSEGRDRRGGQPQHF. The CDR3 DNA sequence: TGTGCCAGCAGTGAGGGTAGAGACCGTCGGGGGGGGCAGCCCCAGCATTTT.

This rearrangement joins TRBV6-5 to TRBJ1-1; no firm D call. Trimming pared 2 bases from V and 9 bases from J, leaving 10 bases between. This CDR3 contains 12 residues. Per the germline V gene, CDR1 is MNHEY and CDR2 is SVGAGI. CDR3 nucleotides: TGTGCCAGCAGTTACGGGAGGGCTCAAGCTTTCTTT. It translates to CASSYGRAQAFF.

The rearrangement links TRBV2 to TRBJ2-7; TRBD2 is a possible D gene (5 bases). Germline assignment: CDR1 SNHLY and CDR2 FYNNEI. Trimming took 4 bases from V and 0 from J, leaving 13 bases between them. CDR3 length: 15 amino acids. The CDR3 spells CASSGMPSSSYEQYF. The CDR3 nucleotides read TGTGCCAGCAGTGGAATGCCTAGCAGCTCCTACGAGCAGTACTTC.

This clonotype was seen ten or more times. This chain joins TRBV29-1 and TRBJ2-7; TRBD1 agrees at 12 bases. Per germline, CDR1 SQVTM and CDR2 ANQGSEA. Trimming at V came to 4 bases and at J to 2 bases, leaving 27 bases not matched to a gene. There are 22 residues in the CDR3. The CDR3 DNA reads TGCAGCGTTGGGGACAGGGGGCGCCTAACGGCTAGCGGGAGCCCCCTAACCTACGAGCAGTACTTC. It specifies CSVGDRGRLTASGSPLTYEQYF.

The chain joins TRBV9 to TRBJ1-2; D is uncertain. This CDR3 contains 16 residues. Trimming took off 0 bases at V and 3 bases at J, with 15 bases between the two ends. CDR1 is SGDLS, CDR2 YYNGEE, per germline. Written as DNA, the CDR3 is TGTGCCAGCAGCGTAGACGAGGAACTGGGGTACTATGGCTACACCTTC. Translating gives CASSVDEELGYYGYTF. The whole variable domain, remainder taken from reference TRBV9 and TRBJ1-2, is DSGVTQTPKHLITATGQRVTLRCSPRSGDLSVYWYQQSLDQGLQFLIQYYNGEERAKGNILERFSAQQFPDLHSELNLSSLELGDSALYFCASSVDEELGYYGYTFGSGTRLTVV.

This clonotype was seen at least ten times. V usage is TRBV18 and J usage is TRBJ2-3; 9 nucleotides line up with TRBD2. With V trimmed by 5 bases and J by 2 bases, 5 bases remained unmatched. CDR1 is KGHSH, CDR2 LQKENI, per germline. This CDR3 comprises 15 residues. The CDR3 region has the DNA TGTGCCAGCTCAATTCGGACTAGCGACACAGATACGCAGTATTTT. Its protein is CASSIRTSDTDTQYF.

This chain links TRBV6-1 with TRBJ1-2, with 9 positions matching TRBD1. The V gene's germline CDR1 is MNHNS and CDR2 SASEGT. V shed 6 bases and J 7 bases; nucleotides not matched to a gene: 12. The CDR3 is made up of 15 amino acids. The CDR3 coding sequence is TGTGCCAGCAGCGAGATAGGGACAGGGAACCCTGGCTACACCTTC. Translated: CASSEIGTGNPGYTF.

The J gene is TRBJ2-7, the V gene TRBV7-9; 9 bases align to TRBD1. Germline V gene sequence: CDR1 SEHNR, CDR2 FQNEAQ (reference sequence). CDR3 length equals 15 residues. Trimming took 4 bases from V and 3 from J; bases not matched to a gene: 7. As DNA, the CDR3 is TGTGCCAGCAGCTACCGGGACAGGGTCTACTACGAGCAGTACTTC. Encoded protein: CASSYRDRVYYEQYF.

This clonotype was counted a few times. The chain combines TRBV15 with TRBJ2-7; D uncertain. CDR1 is LNHNV and CDR2 is YYDKDF in the germline V gene (reference sequence). This CDR3 has 15 amino acids. Trimming stripped 0 bases from V and 1 base from J, with 10 bases between. CDR3 loop: CATSRDRYLSYEQYF. Written as DNA, the CDR3 is TGTGCCACCAGCAGAGACCGGTACCTGTCCTACGAGCAGTACTTC.

This clonotype appeared a few times. The chain joins TRBV7-2 to TRBJ2-3; D remains ambiguous. The germline CDR1 and CDR2 sequences are SGHTA and FQGNSA. The CDR3 has 13 amino acids. V gave up 8 bases and J gave up 2 bases, with 11 bases separating them. The CDR3 here is CASCHSFTDTQYF. The CDR3 DNA follows: TGTGCCAGCTGCCACAGCTTCACAGATACGCAGTATTTT.

About this clonotype itself: A much larger clonotype is one base distant, so this may be a read error. This chain links TRBV6-1 with TRBJ2-3, with TRBD2 matching 7 bases. Germline CDR1 and CDR2: MNHNS and SASEGT. Trimming removed 3 bases from V and 2 bases from J; junction bases left unmatched: 5. CDR3 length equals 15 residues. This CDR3 is CASSESAGTTDTQYF. In DNA, the CDR3 is TGTGCCAGCAGTGAGTCAGCGGGAACCACAGATACGCAGTATTTT.

The chain is built from TRBV12-3 or TRBV12-4 and TRBJ2-6, with D uncertain. The V end was cut by 5 bases, the J end by 0 bases, with 14 bases between. The CDR3 has 17 residues. CDR3 in DNA: TGTGCCAGCAGTAAGACATACAAAGGCTCTGGGGCCAACGTCCTGACTTTC. It encodes CASSKTYKGSGANVLTF.